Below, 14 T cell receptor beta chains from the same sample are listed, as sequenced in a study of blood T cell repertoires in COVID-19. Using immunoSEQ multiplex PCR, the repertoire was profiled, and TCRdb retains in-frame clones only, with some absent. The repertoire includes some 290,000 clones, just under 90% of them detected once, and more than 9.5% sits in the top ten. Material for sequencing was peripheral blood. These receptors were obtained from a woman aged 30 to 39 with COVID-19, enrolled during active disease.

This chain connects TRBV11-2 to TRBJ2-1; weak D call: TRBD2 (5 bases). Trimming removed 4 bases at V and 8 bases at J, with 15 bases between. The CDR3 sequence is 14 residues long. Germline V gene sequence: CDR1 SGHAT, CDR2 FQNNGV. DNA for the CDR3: TGTGCCAGCAGCTCTACACCGGGGTCGGATGAGCAGTTCTTC. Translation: CASSSTPGSDEQFF.

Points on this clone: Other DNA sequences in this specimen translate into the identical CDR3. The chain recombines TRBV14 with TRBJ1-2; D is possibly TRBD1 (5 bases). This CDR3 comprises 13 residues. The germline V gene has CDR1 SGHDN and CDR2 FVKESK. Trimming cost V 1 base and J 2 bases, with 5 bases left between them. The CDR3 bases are TGTGCCAGCAGCCAAGGACAGAACTATGGCTACACCTTC. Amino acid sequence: CASSQGQNYGYTF.

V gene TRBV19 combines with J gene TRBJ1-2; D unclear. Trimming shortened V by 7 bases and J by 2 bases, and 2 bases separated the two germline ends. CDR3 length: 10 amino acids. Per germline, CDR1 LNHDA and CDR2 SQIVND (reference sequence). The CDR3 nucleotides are TGTGCCAGTACGAACTATGGCTACACCTTC. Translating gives CASTNYGYTF.

CDR3 bases: TGTGCCAGCAGTCGGAGAAGCGGGGGGGTAGAGACCCAGTACTTC. This gives the protein CASSRRSGGVETQYF. The chain combines TRBV6-5 with TRBJ2-5; 10 nucleotides agree with TRBD2. V lost 5 bases, J lost 4 bases, and 7 bases stayed unmatched. Germline CDR1 and CDR2: MNHEY and SVGAGI. The CDR3 totals 15 residues.

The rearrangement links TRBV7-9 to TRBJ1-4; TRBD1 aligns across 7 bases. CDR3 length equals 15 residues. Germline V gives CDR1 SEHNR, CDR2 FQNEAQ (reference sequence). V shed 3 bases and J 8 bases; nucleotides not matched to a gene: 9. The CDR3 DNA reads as TGTGCCAGCAGCTTTAGCAGGGGGATTGGAGAAAAACTGTTTTTT. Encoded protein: CASSFSRGIGEKLFF.

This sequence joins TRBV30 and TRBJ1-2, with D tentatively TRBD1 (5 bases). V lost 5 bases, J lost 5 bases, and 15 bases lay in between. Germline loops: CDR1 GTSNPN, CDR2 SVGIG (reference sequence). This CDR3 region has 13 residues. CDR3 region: CAWGAGPGYGYTF. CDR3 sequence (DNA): TGTGCCTGGGGGGCAGGGCCTGGGTATGGCTACACCTTC.

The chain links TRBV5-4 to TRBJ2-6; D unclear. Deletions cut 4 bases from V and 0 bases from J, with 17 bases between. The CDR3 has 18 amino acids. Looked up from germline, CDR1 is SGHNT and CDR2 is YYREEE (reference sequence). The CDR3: CASSPPLQATSGANVLTF. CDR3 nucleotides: TGTGCCAGCAGCCCTCCTTTGCAGGCGACCTCTGGGGCCAACGTCCTGACTTTC.

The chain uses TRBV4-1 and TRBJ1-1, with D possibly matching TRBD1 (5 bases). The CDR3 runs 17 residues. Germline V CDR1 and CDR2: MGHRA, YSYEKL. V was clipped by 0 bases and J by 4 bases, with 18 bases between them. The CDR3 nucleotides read TGCGCCAGCAGCCAAGATCTTGGCCACAGGATCTTCACTGAAGCTTTCTTT. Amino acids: CASSQDLGHRIFTEAFF.

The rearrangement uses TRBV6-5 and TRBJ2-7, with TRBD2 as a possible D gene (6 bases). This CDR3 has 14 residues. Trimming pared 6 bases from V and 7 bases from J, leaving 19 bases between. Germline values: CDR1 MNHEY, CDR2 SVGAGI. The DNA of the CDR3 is TGTGCCAGCAGCCCGGGACTCACAATGGGGGAGCAGTACTTC. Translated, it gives CASSPGLTMGEQYF.

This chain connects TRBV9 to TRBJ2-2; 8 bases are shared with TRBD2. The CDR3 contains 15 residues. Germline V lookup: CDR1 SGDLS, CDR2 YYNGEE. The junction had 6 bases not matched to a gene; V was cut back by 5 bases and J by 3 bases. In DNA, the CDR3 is TGTGCCAGCAGGTCGGGGGGGCCCTACACCGGGGAGCTGTTTTTT. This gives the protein CASRSGGPYTGELFF.

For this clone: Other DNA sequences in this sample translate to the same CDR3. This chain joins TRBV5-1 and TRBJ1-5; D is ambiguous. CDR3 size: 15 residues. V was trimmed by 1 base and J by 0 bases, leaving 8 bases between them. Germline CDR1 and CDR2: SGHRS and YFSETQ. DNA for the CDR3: TGCGCCAGCAGCTTGTCCGACTATAGCAATCAGCCCCAGCATTTT. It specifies CASSLSDYSNQPQHF.

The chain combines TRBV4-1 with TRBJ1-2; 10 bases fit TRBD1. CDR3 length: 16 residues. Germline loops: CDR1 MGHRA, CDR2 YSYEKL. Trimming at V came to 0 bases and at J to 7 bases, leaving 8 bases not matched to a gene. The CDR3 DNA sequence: TGCGCCAGCAGCCAAGATCGACGGGACAGGGGTAGTGGCTACACCTTC. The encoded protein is CASSQDRRDRGSGYTF.

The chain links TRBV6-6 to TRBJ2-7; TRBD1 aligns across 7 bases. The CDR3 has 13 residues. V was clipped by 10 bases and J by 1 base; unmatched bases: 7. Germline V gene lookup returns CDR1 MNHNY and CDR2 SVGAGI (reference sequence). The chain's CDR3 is CATLGQVSYEQYF. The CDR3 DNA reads TGTGCCACCCTCGGACAGGTTTCCTACGAGCAGTACTTC.

In DNA form, the CDR3 reads TGTGCCATCAGCCTACAGGGGCTTAAGTCGGACACTGAAGCTTTCTTT. Translating it yields CAISLQGLKSDTEAFF. V gene TRBV10-3 combines with J gene TRBJ1-1, with 7 positions matching TRBD1. This CDR3 spans 16 amino acids. The V segment lost 6 bases and the J segment 3 bases; nucleotides outside the gene matches: 13. The V gene's germline CDR1 is ENHRY and CDR2 SYGVKD.